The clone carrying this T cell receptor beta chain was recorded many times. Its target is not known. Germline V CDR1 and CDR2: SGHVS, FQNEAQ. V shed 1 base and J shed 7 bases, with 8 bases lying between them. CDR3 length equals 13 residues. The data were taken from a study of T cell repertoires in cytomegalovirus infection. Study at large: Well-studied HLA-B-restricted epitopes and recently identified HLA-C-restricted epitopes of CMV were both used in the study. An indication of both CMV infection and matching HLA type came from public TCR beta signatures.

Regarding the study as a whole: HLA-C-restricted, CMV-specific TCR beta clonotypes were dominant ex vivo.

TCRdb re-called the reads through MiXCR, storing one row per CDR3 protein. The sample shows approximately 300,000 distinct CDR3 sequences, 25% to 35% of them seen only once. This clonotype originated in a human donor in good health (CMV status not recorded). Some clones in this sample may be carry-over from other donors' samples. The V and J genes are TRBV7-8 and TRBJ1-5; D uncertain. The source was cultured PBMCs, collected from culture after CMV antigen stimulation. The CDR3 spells CASSLGLNQPQHF. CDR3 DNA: TGTGCCAGCAGCTTAGGGTTGAACCAGCCCCAGCATTTT. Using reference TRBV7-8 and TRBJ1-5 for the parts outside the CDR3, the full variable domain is GAGVSQSPRYKVAKRGQDVALRCDPISGHVSLFWYQQALGQGPEFLTYFQNEAQLDKSGLPSDRFFAERPEGSVSTLKIQRTQQEDSAVYLCASSLGLNQPQHFGDGTRLSIL.